This is a list of T cell receptor beta chains from one sample in a study of molecular identifiers for immune sequencing clone quantification. MiXCR was run by TCRdb on the PCR reads, yielding one entry per CDR3 protein. Counted here are roughly 630,000 distinct CDR3 sequences, approximately 24% occurring once; the ten biggest clones make up 0.7% to 0.95%. The sequencing sample was made of naive CD8+ T cells from blood, with Jurkat cell RNA spiked in. These receptor sequences come from a human donor in good health. Some libraries in this study had Jurkat cell RNA spiked in. Both conserved end residues are part of each CDR3. The order of the fields is V gene, J gene, clone size, D gene, CDR3 DNA, CDR3 protein. A D gene is named only where the DNA matches it firmly. A row's size may be missing; if present it is once, few, many or a size class.

V: TRBV7-9
J: TRBJ2-1
size: many
D: NA
DNA: TGTGCCAGCACCTCCGTGACAGGCCCCGCCGATGAGCAGTTCTTC
CDR3: CASTSVTGPADEQFF

V: TRBV24-1
J: TRBJ2-2
size: NA
D: NA
DNA: TGTGCCACCAGTGATTTGAAACGGACCGGGGAGCTGTTTTTT
CDR3: CATSDLKRTGELFF

V: TRBV29-1
J: TRBJ2-5
size: many
D: NA
DNA: TGCAGCGTTGATTTCGGTATAGGGTTCCAAGAGACCCAGTACTTC
CDR3: CSVDFGIGFQETQYF

V: TRBV9
J: TRBJ2-2
size: NA
D: TRBD2
DNA: TGTGCCAGCAGCGTAGGAGGTGGCGGGGGGTCCACCGGGGAGCTGTTTTTT
CDR3: CASSVGGGGGSTGELFF

V: TRBV4-1
J: TRBJ1-1
size: few
D: NA
DNA: TGCGCCAGCAGCCAGTCGGCGGGCACTGAAGCTTTCTTT
CDR3: CASSQSAGTEAFF

V: TRBV13
J: TRBJ2-5
size: many
D: NA
DNA: TGTGCCAGCAGCCAAAACGAGGATAAGACCCAGTACTTC
CDR3: CASSQNEDKTQYF

V: TRBV4-2
J: TRBJ2-1
size: NA
D: TRBD1
DNA: TGTGCCAGCAGCCAAGATCAGGGGGCGGTCAATGAGCAGTTCTTC
CDR3: CASSQDQGAVNEQFF

V: TRBV29-1
J: TRBJ2-7
size: many
D: NA
DNA: TGCAGCGTTGAAGATGAATACGAGCAGTACTTC
CDR3: CSVEDEYEQYF

V: TRBV11-3
J: TRBJ2-3
size: NA
D: TRBD2
DNA: TGTGCCAGCAGCCACGGACTAGCGGGACCGGCGGGGGGGTATTTT
CDR3: CASSHGLAGPAGGYF

V: TRBV6-6
J: TRBJ1-4
size: many
D: NA
DNA: TGTGCCACCAGGACAGAAACTAATGAAAAACTGTTTTTT
CDR3: CATRTETNEKLFF

V: TRBV28
J: TRBJ1-1
size: many
D: NA
DNA: TGTGCCAGCAGTTTAGCCTTGAGGGAAATTGAAGCTTTCTTT
CDR3: CASSLALREIEAFF

V: TRBV7-9
J: TRBJ2-3
size: NA
D: TRBD2
DNA: TGTGACAGCAGCTTGACTAGCGTGAGCACAGATACGCAGTATTTT
CDR3: CDSSLTSVSTDTQYF

V: TRBV30
J: TRBJ2-7
size: many
D: NA
DNA: TGTGCCTGGAGTTACCTGGGGGAGCAGTACTTC
CDR3: CAWSYLGEQYF

V: TRBV5-1
J: TRBJ2-3
size: many
D: TRBD1
DNA: TGCGCCAGCAGCTTCTCATCCGGGACAGACACAGATACGCAGTATTTT
CDR3: CASSFSSGTDTDTQYF

V: TRBV12-3/TRBV12-4
J: TRBJ2-3
size: few
D: NA
DNA: TGTGCCAGCGCCGCCTTCGCGGGCGAGACACGAGAAGCAGATACGCAGTATTTT
CDR3: CASAAFAGETREADTQYF

V: TRBV27
J: TRBJ2-7
size: NA
D: TRBD2
DNA: TGTGCCAGCAGTAAGACTAGCGGGGGGAGTTACGAGCAGTACTTC
CDR3: CASSKTSGGSYEQYF

V: TRBV6-1
J: TRBJ1-1
size: many
D: NA
DNA: TGTGCCAGCAGTGAAGCAGGACAGATGAACACTGAAGCTTTCTTT
CDR3: CASSEAGQMNTEAFF

V: TRBV6-2/TRBV6-3
J: TRBJ2-7
size: few
D: TRBD1
DNA: TGTGCCAGCAGTTGGACCGGGGCAGGGGGCGAGCAGTACTTC
CDR3: CASSWTGAGGEQYF

V: TRBV27
J: TRBJ2-3
size: NA
D: TRBD2
DNA: TGTGCCAGCAGTTTAAACAGGGGGAGGAGCGGGAGGGCCACCCCCCCGAATACGCAGTATTTT
CDR3: CASSLNRGRSGRATPPNTQYF

V: TRBV5-4
J: TRBJ2-7
size: many
D: NA
DNA: TGTGCCAGCAGCTTTAACGGAGGCAACGAGCAGTACTTC
CDR3: CASSFNGGNEQYF

V: TRBV6-4
J: TRBJ2-6
size: many
D: NA
DNA: TGTGCCAGCAGTGAGGTGGCTTACTCTGGGGCCAACGTCCTGACTTTC
CDR3: CASSEVAYSGANVLTF

V: TRBV19
J: TRBJ2-7
size: NA
D: NA
DNA: TGTGCCAGTAGTATGGATCCTTCGACGATCACCTACGAGCAGTACTTC
CDR3: CASSMDPSTITYEQYF

V: TRBV10-3
J: TRBJ2-3
size: few
D: NA
DNA: TGTGCCATCAGACTTGGGGGCGCGACAGATACGCAGTATTTT
CDR3: CAIRLGGATDTQYF

V: TRBV5-3
J: TRBJ2-1
size: NA
D: NA
DNA: TGTGCCAGCGGCTTCGATTGGTCGGATGAGCAGTTCTTC
CDR3: CASGFDWSDEQFF

V: TRBV24-1
J: TRBJ2-1
size: NA
D: TRBD2
DNA: TGTGCCACCAGTGAACTACCTAGCGGGAGTGGTCACAATGAGCAGTTCTTC
CDR3: CATSELPSGSGHNEQFF

V: TRBV6-5
J: TRBJ2-1
size: many
D: NA
DNA: TGTGCCAGCAGTTACGCCCTAGATATGTGGTTCTTC
CDR3: CASSYALDMWFF

V: TRBV20-1
J: TRBJ1-5
size: NA
D: TRBD1
DNA: TGCAGTGCTAGAGATGGGGACAGGGCGGGCAATCAGCCCCAGCATTTT
CDR3: CSARDGDRAGNQPQHF

V: TRBV28
J: TRBJ2-3
size: NA
D: NA
DNA: TGTGCCAGCAGGTTGTGGGACACAGATACGCAGTATTTT
CDR3: CASRLWDTDTQYF

V: TRBV7-8
J: TRBJ2-1
size: NA
D: TRBD2
DNA: TGTGCCAGCAGCTTAGGCGGACTAGCGCCCCGATCGAATGAGCAGTTCTTC
CDR3: CASSLGGLAPRSNEQFF

V: TRBV12-3/TRBV12-4
J: TRBJ1-5
size: many
D: NA
DNA: TGTGCCAGCGGTCAGGGAGCAAATCAGCCCCAGCATTTT
CDR3: CASGQGANQPQHF

V: TRBV6-6
J: TRBJ1-5
size: many
D: NA
DNA: TGTGCCAGCACCGAGACAGGATTTAGCAATCAGCCCCAGCATTTT
CDR3: CASTETGFSNQPQHF

V: TRBV12-3/TRBV12-4
J: TRBJ2-2
size: many
D: TRBD1
DNA: TGTGCCAGCAGAGGGACAGGGGTCGGGGAGCTGTTTTTT
CDR3: CASRGTGVGELFF

V: TRBV30
J: TRBJ2-5
size: few
D: NA
DNA: TGTGCCTGGAGTTTTGGACAGAAAGAGACCCAGTACTTC
CDR3: CAWSFGQKETQYF